This passage covers 8 T cell receptor beta chains from one sample sequenced in a study of T-cell reconstitution after alpha-beta-depleted transplantation in children. Unique molecular identifiers were incorporated when the TCRbeta library was constructed. TCRdb re-derived calls from the PCR reads in MiXCR, one entry per CDR3 protein. In the table there are some 450,000 distinct CDR3 sequences, approximately 41% of which are singletons. Here the sequenced sample was PBMCs, taken before TCRalphabeta/CD19-depleted stem cell transplant. The receptors stem from a girl aged 2-9 years with aplastic anemia, due to receive a stem cell transplant.

Regarding this clonotype: At one boundary the junction diverges from the germline segment, which might be a read error. The chain has TRBV20-1 and TRBJ2-7; 13 bases map to TRBD2. This CDR3 is built from 17 residues. The germline gives CDR1 DFQATT, CDR2 SNEGSKA (reference sequence). CDR3 protein: CSASPLAGGEERYEPYF. Here the CDR3 DNA reads TGCAGTGCTAGCCCACTAGCGGGAGGGGAAGAGCGCTACGAGCCGTACTTC.

J is TRBJ2-5 and V is TRBV20-1; 7 nucleotides align to TRBD1. Trimming at V came to 6 bases and at J to 1 base, leaving 8 bases not matched to a gene. The CDR3 sequence is 14 residues long. The germline CDR1 and CDR2 sequences are DFQATT and SNEGSKA (reference sequence). CDR3 protein: CSASPHRGQETQYF. CDR3 nucleotides: TGCAGTGCCTCACCCCACAGGGGCCAAGAGACCCAGTACTTC.

V usage is TRBV12-3 or TRBV12-4 and J usage is TRBJ2-1, with a tentative D call TRBD1 (5 bases). Trimming took 3 bases from V and 7 from J, leaving 13 bases between them. CDR3 length: 14 residues. CDR3 sequence: CASSFATGGNEQFF. In nucleotides, the CDR3 is TGTGCCAGCAGTTTTGCAACAGGTGGGAATGAGCAGTTCTTC.

This clonotype was seen ten or more times. The V call is TRBV20-1, the J call TRBJ2-5; 7 bases align to TRBD1. The V and J ends lost 6 bases and 3 bases, in that order; junction bases with no gene match: 10. The CDR3 extends over 14 amino acids. The germline CDR1 and CDR2 sequences are DFQATT and SNEGSKA (reference sequence). CDR3 loop: CSAPGTARKETQYF. Written as DNA, the CDR3 is TGCAGTGCACCGGGGACAGCGCGAAAAGAGACCCAGTACTTC.

Ten or more counts support this clonotype. Relative to the germline gene, one junction end is altered; a read error may explain this. CDR3 DNA sequence: TGCGCCAGCAGCAAAGATTATCCTGCGGGTACAGATACGCAGTATTTT. This translates into CASSKDYPAGTDTQYF. The V gene is TRBV4-1, the J gene TRBJ2-3; TRBD2 might be the D (5 bases). The CDR3 spans 16 residues. Per the germline V gene, CDR1 is MGHRA and CDR2 is YSYEKL.

DNA for the CDR3: TGTGCCAGCTCACCAACGGGACAGGGTGCCTACGAGCAGTACTTC. Translation gives CASSPTGQGAYEQYF. The V call is TRBV18, the J call TRBJ2-7; 9 bases are a match to TRBD1. V lost 2 bases and J lost 2; bases outside the gene matches: 4. CDR3 length: 15 residues. Germline assignment: CDR1 KGHSH and CDR2 LQKENI.

This clonotype was recorded a few times. The rearrangement joins TRBV20-1 to TRBJ2-3; either TRBD1 or TRBD2 may fit D (5 bases each). The V gene lost 3 bases and the J gene lost 6 bases, with 13 bases spanning the gap. From germline, CDR1 is DFQATT and CDR2 SNEGSKA (reference sequence). The CDR3 loop spans 13 amino acids. The CDR3 reads CSARVQGPDTQYF. CDR3 nucleotides: TGCAGTGCTAGGGTTCAGGGACCCGATACGCAGTATTTT.

This clonotype has ten or more counts. The V and J genes are TRBV3-1 and TRBJ2-3; either TRBD1 or TRBD2 may supply D (5 bases each). The CDR3 contains 16 residues. V gave up 0 bases and J gave up 2 bases, with 12 bases separating them. The germline V gene encodes CDR1 LGHDT and CDR2 YNNKEL (reference sequence). CDR3 coding DNA: TGTGCCAGCAGCCAAGATCCGGGGCAGGACACAGATACGCAGTATTTT. Protein: CASSQDPGQDTDTQYF.